The clone carrying this T cell receptor (beta chain) has more than one count but fewer than ten. What it recognizes is unknown. Produced via immunoSEQ multiplex PCR; TCRdb's table is partial and in-frame only. The table includes approximately 89,000 clones, 65% to 85% detected once. Every patient relapsed after autologous stem cell transplantation, and brentuximab vedotin exposure varied. This entry is derived from a study of PD-1 blockade in classical Hodgkin lymphoma. The wider study: On a schedule of every 2 weeks, patients received nivolumab 3 mg/kg intravenously. The study's findings and limits: Complete responders had baseline diversity similar to newly diagnosed patients.

The CDR3 has 14 residues. Losses at the gene ends were 4 bases for V and 4 bases for J; bases not matched to a gene: 4. CDR1 WSHSY and CDR2 SAAADI come from the germline V gene. This specimen was peripheral blood mononuclear cells (PBMCs), taken at baseline. V gene TRBV10-2 combines with J gene TRBJ1-2; 9 bases match TRBD1. This TCR derives from a human donor with classical Hodgkin lymphoma. For the CDR3, the DNA is TGCGCCAGCAGTGGGACAGGGGACCTCTATGGCTACACCTTC. This encodes CASSGTGDLYGYTF.